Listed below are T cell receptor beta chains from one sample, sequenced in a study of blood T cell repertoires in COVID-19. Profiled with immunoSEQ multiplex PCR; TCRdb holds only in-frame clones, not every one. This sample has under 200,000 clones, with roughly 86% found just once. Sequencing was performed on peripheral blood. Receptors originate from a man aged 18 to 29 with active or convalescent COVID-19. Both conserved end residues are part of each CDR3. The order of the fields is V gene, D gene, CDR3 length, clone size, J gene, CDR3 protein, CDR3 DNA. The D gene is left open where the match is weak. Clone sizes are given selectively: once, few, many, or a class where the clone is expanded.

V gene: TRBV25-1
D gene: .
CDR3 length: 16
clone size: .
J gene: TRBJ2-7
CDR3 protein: CASSDSSGTGGYEQYF
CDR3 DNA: TGTGCCAGCAGTGATTCTTCCGGGACTGGGGGGTACGAGCAGTACTTC

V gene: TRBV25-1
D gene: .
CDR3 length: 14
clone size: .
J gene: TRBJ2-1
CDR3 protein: CASSEFMSRNEQFF
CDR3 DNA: TGTGCCAGCAGTGAATTTATGTCACGGAATGAGCAGTTCTTC

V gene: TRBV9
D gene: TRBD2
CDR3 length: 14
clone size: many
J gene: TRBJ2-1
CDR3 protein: CASSVELAPTEQFF
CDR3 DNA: TGTGCCAGCAGCGTAGAACTAGCGCCAACTGAGCAGTTCTTC

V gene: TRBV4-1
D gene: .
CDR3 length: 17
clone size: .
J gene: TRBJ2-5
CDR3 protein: CASSQDNFRTGEETQYF
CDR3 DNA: TGCGCCAGCAGCCAAGATAATTTCAGGACGGGGGAAGAGACCCAGTACTTC

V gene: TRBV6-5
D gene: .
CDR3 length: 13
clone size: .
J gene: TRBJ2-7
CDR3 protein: CASSSGHYYEQYF
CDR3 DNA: TGTGCCAGCAGTTCGGGACACTACTACGAGCAGTACTTC

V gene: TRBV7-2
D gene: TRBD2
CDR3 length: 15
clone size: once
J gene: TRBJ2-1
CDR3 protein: CASSSGTSGTNEQFF
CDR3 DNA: TGTGCCAGCAGCTCCGGGACTAGCGGGACAAATGAGCAGTTCTTC

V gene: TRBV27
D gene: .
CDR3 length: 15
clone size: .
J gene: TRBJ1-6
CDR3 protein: CASSLGWQGNSPLHF
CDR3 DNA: TGTGCCAGCAGTTTGGGGTGGCAGGGCAATTCACCCCTCCACTTT

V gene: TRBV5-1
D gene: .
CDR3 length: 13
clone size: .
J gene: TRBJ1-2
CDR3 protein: CASSFEGEYGYTF
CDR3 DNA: TGCGCCAGCAGCTTCGAGGGGGAATATGGCTACACCTTC

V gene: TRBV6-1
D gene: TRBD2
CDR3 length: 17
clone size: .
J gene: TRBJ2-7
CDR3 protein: CASSEHSGTSGAYEQYF
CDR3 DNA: TGTGCCAGCAGTGAACATTCCGGGACTAGCGGGGCCTACGAGCAGTACTTC

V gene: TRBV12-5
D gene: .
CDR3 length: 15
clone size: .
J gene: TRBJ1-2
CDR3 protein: CASGLGQGYNYGYTF
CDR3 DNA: TGTGCTAGTGGTTTGGGCCAGGGGTATAACTATGGCTACACCTTC

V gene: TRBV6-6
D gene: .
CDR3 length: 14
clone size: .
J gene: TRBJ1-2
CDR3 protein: CASSYEGTWDGYTF
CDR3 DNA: TGTGCCAGCAGTTATGAGGGCACCTGGGATGGCTACACCTTC

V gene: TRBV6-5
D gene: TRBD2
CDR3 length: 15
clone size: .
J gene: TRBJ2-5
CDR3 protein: CASTRTSGYQETQYF
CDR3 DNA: TGTGCCAGCACCAGGACTAGCGGGTACCAAGAGACCCAGTACTTC

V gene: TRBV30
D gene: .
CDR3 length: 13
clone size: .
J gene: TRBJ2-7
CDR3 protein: CAWSDGGAYEQYF
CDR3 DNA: TGTGCCTGGAGTGATGGGGGCGCCTACGAGCAGTACTTC

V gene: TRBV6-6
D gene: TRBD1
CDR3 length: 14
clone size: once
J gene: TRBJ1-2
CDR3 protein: CASRTTGTGFGYTF
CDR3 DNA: TGTGCCAGCAGAACGACCGGGACAGGCTTTGGCTACACCTTC

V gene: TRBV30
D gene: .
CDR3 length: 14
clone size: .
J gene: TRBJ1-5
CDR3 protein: CAWSVGGGGQPQHF
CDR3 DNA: TGTGCCTGGAGTGTTGGCGGGGGCGGTCAGCCCCAGCATTTT

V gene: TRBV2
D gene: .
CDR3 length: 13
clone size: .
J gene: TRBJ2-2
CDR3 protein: CASKGHNTGELFF
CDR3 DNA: TGTGCCAGCAAGGGACACAACACCGGGGAGCTGTTTTTT

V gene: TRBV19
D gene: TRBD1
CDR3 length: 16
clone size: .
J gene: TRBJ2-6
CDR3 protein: CATTDRGSSGANVLTF
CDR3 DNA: TGTGCCACCACGGACAGGGGGTCTTCTGGGGCCAACGTCCTGACTTTC

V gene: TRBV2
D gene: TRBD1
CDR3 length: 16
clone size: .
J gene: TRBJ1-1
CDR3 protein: CASSSGQGNGNTEAFF
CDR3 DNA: TGTGCCAGCAGTTCGGGACAGGGGAACGGGAACACTGAAGCTTTCTTT

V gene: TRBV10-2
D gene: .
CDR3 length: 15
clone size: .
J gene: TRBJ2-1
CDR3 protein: CASSERQGLRNEQFF
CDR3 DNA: TGCGCCAGCAGTGAGCGGCAGGGACTTAGGAATGAGCAGTTCTTC

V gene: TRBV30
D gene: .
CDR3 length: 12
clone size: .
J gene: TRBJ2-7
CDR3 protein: CAWSWTASEQYF
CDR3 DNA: TGTGCCTGGAGTTGGACAGCTTCTGAGCAGTACTTC

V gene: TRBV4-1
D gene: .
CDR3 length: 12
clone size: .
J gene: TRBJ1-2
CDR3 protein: CASSQSGYGYTF
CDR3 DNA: TGCGCCAGCAGCCAGAGCGGCTATGGCTACACCTTC

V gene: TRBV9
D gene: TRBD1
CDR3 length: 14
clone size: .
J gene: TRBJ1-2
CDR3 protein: CASSQGQGEGGYTF
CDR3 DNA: TGTGCCAGCAGCCAGGGACAGGGTGAGGGTGGCTACACCTTC

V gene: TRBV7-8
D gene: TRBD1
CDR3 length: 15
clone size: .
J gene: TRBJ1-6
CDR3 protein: CASSLRQGQNSPLHF
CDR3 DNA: TGTGCCAGCAGCCTAAGACAGGGTCAAAATTCACCCCTCCACTTT

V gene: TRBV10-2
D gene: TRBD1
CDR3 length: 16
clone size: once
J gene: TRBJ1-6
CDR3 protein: CASSRTGLEYNSPLHF
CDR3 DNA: TGCGCCAGCAGCCGGACAGGCCTCGAGTATAATTCACCCCTCCACTTT

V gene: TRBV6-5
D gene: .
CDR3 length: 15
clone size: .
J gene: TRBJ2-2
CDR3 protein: CASSQETANTGELFF
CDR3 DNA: TGTGCCAGCAGCCAAGAAACAGCGAACACCGGGGAGCTGTTTTTT

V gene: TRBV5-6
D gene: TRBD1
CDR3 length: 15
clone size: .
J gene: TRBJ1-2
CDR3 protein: CASSFTAGTGHGYTF
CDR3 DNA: TGTGCCAGCAGCTTCACTGCCGGGACAGGCCATGGCTACACCTTC

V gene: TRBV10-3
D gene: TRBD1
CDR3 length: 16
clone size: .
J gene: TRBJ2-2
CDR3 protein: CAISESGRGHSGELFF
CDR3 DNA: TGTGCCATCAGTGAGTCAGGCAGGGGGCATAGCGGGGAGCTGTTTTTT

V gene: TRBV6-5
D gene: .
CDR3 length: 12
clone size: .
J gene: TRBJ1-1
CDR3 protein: CASSPRRAEAFF
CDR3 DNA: TGTGCCAGCAGTCCACGGAGGGCTGAAGCTTTCTTT

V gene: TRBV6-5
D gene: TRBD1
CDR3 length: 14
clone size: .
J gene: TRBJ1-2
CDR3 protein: CASSSGTAPYGYTF
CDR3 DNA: TGTGCCAGCAGTTCCGGGACAGCCCCCTATGGCTACACCTTC

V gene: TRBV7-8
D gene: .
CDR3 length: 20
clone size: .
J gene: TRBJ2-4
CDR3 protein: CASSRRGGTFEDLAKNIQYF
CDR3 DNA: TGTGCCAGCAGCCGGAGGGGTGGGACATTCGAGGATCTAGCCAAAAACATTCAGTACTTC

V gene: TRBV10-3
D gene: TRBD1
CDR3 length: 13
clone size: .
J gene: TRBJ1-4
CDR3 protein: CATWDSSMKGLFF
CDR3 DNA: TGTGCCACGTGGGACAGTTCAATGAAAGGACTGTTTTTT

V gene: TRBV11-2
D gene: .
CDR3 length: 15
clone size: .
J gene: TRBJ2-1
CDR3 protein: CASSPSGGQGNEQFF
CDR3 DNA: TGTGCCAGCAGCCCTAGCGGGGGACAGGGCAATGAGCAGTTCTTC

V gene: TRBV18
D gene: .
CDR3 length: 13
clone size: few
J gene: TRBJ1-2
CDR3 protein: CASSPAGPHGYTF
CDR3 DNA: TGTGCCAGCTCACCGGCGGGTCCCCATGGCTACACCTTC

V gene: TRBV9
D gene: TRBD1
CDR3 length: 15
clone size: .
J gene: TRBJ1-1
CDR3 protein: CASSAGQGLVAEAFF
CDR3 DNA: TGTGCCAGCAGCGCCGGACAGGGTCTAGTGGCTGAAGCTTTCTTT

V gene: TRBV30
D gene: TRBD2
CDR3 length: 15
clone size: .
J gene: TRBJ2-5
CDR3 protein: CAWSVLGLALETQYF
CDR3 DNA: TGTGCCTGGAGTGTACTGGGACTAGCGTTGGAGACCCAGTACTTC

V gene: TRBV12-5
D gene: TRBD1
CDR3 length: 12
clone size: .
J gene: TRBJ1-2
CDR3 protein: CASGWGQGHYTF
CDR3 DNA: TGTGCTAGTGGTTGGGGACAGGGCCACTACACCTTC

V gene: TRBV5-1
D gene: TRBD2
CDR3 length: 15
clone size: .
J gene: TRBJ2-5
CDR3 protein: CASSLFSGGAETQYF
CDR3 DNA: TGCGCCAGCAGCTTATTTAGCGGGGGGGCAGAGACCCAGTACTTC

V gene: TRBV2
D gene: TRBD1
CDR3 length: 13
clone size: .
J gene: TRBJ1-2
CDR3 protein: CASSEDRGLGYTF
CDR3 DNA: TGTGCCAGCAGTGAGGACAGGGGGCTTGGCTACACCTTC

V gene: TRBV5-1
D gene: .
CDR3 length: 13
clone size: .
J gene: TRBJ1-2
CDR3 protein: CASSSQDGYGYTF
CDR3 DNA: TGCGCCAGCAGCTCACAGGACGGCTATGGCTACACCTTC

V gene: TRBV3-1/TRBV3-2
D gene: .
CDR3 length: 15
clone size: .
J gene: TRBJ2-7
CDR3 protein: CASSLRLGEGHEQYF
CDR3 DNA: TGTGCCAGCAGCCTAAGACTGGGTGAGGGCCACGAGCAGTACTTC

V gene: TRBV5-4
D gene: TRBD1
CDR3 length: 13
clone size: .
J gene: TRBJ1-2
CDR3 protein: CASSFRQGDGYTF
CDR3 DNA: TGTGCCAGCAGCTTCCGACAGGGGGATGGCTACACCTTC

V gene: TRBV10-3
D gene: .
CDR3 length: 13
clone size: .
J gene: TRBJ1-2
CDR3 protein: CAMRGSPNYGYTF
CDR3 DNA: TGTGCCATGCGGGGCAGCCCTAACTATGGCTACACCTTC

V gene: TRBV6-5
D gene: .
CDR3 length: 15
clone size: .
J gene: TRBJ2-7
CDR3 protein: CASRNLLAGLYEQYF
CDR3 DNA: TGTGCCAGCAGGAACCTCCTGGCGGGACTTTACGAGCAGTACTTC

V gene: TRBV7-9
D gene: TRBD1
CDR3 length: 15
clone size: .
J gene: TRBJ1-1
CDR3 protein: CASSLRGTGRTEAFF
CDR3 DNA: TGTGCCAGCAGCTTACGCGGGACAGGAAGGACTGAAGCTTTCTTT

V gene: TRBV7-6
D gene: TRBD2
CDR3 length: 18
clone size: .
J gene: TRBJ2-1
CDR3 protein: CASSLALAGVPTHNEQFF
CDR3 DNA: TGTGCCAGCAGCTTAGCGCTAGCGGGAGTCCCCACCCACAATGAGCAGTTCTTC

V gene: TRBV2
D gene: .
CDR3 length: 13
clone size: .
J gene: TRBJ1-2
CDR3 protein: CASNLQGNYGYTF
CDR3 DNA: TGTGCCAGCAACCTACAGGGTAACTATGGCTACACCTTC

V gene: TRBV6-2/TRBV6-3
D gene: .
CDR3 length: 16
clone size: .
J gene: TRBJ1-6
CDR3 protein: CASSYRGASYNSPLHF
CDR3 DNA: TGTGCCAGCAGTTACCGGGGGGCATCCTATAATTCACCCCTCCACTTT

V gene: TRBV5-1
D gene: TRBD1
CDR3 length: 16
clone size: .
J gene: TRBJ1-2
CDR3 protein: CASSLGPSTGGYGYTF
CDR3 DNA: TGCGCCAGCAGCTTGGGACCCTCGACAGGGGGCTATGGCTACACCTTC

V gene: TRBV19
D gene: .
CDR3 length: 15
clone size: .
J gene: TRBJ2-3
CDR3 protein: CASSIEGGSTDTQYF
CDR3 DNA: TGTGCCAGTAGTATAGAGGGGGGTTCAACGGATACGCAGTATTTT

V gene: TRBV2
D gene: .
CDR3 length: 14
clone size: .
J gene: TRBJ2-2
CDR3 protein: CASSGLLNTGELFF
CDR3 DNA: TGTGCCAGCAGCGGTTTACTGAACACCGGGGAGCTGTTTTTT

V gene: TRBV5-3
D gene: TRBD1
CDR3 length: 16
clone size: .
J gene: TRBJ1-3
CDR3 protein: CARSSGQGSSGNTIYF
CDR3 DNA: TGTGCCAGAAGCTCGGGACAGGGGTCCTCTGGAAACACCATATATTTT

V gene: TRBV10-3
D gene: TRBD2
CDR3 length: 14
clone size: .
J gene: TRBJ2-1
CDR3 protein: CAISPRGGGDEQFF
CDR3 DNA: TGTGCCATCAGCCCGCGGGGCGGGGGGGATGAGCAGTTCTTC

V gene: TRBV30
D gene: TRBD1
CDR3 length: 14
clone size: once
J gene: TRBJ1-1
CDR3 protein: CAWSTGTAATEAFF
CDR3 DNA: TGTGCCTGGAGTACCGGGACAGCTGCCACTGAAGCTTTCTTT

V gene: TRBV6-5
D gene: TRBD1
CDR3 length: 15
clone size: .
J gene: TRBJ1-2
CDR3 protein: CASSGGQGVSHGYTF
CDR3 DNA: TGTGCCAGCAGCGGGGGACAGGGGGTAAGCCATGGCTACACCTTC

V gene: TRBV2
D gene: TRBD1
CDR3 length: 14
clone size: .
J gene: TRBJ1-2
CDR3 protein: CASTKKDRPYGYTF
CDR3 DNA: TGTGCCAGCACCAAAAAGGACAGGCCCTATGGCTACACCTTC

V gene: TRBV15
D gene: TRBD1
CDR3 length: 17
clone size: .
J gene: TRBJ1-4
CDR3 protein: CATSSPHLTGGPEKLFF
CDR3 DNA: TGTGCCACCAGCAGCCCCCACTTGACAGGGGGCCCTGAAAAACTGTTTTTT

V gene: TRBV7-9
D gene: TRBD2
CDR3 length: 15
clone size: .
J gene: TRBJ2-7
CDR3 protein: CASSTGLAGDNEQYF
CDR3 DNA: TGTGCCAGCAGCACCGGACTAGCGGGAGACAACGAGCAGTACTTC

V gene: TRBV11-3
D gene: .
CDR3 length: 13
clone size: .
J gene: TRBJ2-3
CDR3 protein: CASSLSRRDTQYF
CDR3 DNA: TGTGCCAGCAGCTTAAGTAGGAGAGATACGCAGTATTTT

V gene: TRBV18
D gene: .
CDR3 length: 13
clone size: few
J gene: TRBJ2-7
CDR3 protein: CASSPKDRSEQYF
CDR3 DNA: TGTGCCAGCTCACCAAAAGACAGGAGCGAGCAGTACTTC

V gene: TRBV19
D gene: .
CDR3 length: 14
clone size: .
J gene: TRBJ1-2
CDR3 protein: CASSTGHLNYGYTF
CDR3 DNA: TGTGCCAGTAGTACGGGACACTTAAACTATGGCTACACCTTC